This TCR beta chain is from a study of siplizumab effects on memory and regulatory T cells. Sequenced by immunoSEQ multiplex PCR; TCRdb stores in-frame clones only, minus some. The table lists 70,000 to 100,000 clones, 80% to 95% of them singletons. CDR3 size: 14 residues. CDR1 and CDR2 (germline): SQVTM, ANQGSEA. The V gene end was trimmed by 0 bases and the J gene end by 4 bases; junction bases not matched to a gene: 3. The sequenced sample was CD8+ T cells sorted from blood. This receptor was obtained from a human donor in good health. The chain recombines TRBV29-1 with TRBJ2-7; 10 nucleotides line up with TRBD1. CDR3 sequence (DNA): TGCAGCGTTGAAGACCGGGACAGGGGTTACGAGCAGTACTTC. This codes for CSVEDRDRGYEQYF.